This is a list of T cell receptor beta chains from one sample in a study of T cell changes during pregnancy in multiple sclerosis. Data came from immunoSEQ multiplex PCR; TCRdb stores just in-frame clones and leaves some out. The table records about 47,000 clones, over 75% of them present only once. Sample: CD8+ T cells from peripheral blood mononuclear cells, taken in the second trimester of pregnancy. The source of these receptors is a female donor with multiple sclerosis, enrolled in a pregnancy study. Each CDR3 is given with its conserved first and last residue. Each record gives: V gene, J gene, CDR3 protein.

v_gene: TRBV9; j_gene: TRBJ2-3; CDR3aa: CASSVRGAVTDTQYF
v_gene: TRBV11-2; j_gene: TRBJ2-7; CDR3aa: CASSLAGSYGRSSYEQYF
v_gene: TRBV9; j_gene: TRBJ1-1; CDR3aa: CASGGGGGTEAFF
v_gene: TRBV12-5; j_gene: TRBJ2-1; CDR3aa: CASGSPSGGPYNEQFF
v_gene: TRBV4-1; j_gene: TRBJ2-1; CDR3aa: CASSRGGDNEQFF
v_gene: TRBV11-2; j_gene: TRBJ1-2; CDR3aa: CASSSVGVNYGYTF
v_gene: TRBV27; j_gene: TRBJ2-3; CDR3aa: CASSWSRGDTQYF
v_gene: TRBV5-8; j_gene: TRBJ2-7; CDR3aa: CASSQGRAYEQYF
v_gene: TRBV7-9; j_gene: TRBJ2-1; CDR3aa: CASSLGISERGNIF
v_gene: TRBV11-2; j_gene: TRBJ2-3; CDR3aa: CASSLVSVTDTQYF
v_gene: TRBV7-6; j_gene: TRBJ2-7; CDR3aa: CASSLAQGTSYEQYF
v_gene: TRBV6-1; j_gene: TRBJ1-1; CDR3aa: CASRQEVDTEAFF
v_gene: TRBV13; j_gene: TRBJ2-5; CDR3aa: CASSWRTGTGKTQYF
v_gene: TRBV2; j_gene: TRBJ1-1; CDR3aa: CASSEVMTDEEAFF
v_gene: TRBV6-6; j_gene: TRBJ1-4; CDR3aa: CASRGSGGGEKLFF
v_gene: TRBV10-2; j_gene: TRBJ2-5; CDR3aa: CASSVARQVEETQYF
v_gene: TRBV11-2; j_gene: TRBJ1-4; CDR3aa: CASSGEDQKLFF